Sequencing of this TCR beta chain was carried out in a study of cytomegalovirus exposure and HLA in healthy donors. Study-wide points: Through in vitro validation, three CMV-associated chains were shown to be specific for CMV antigens. Follow-up analysis later connected one missense variant in DCLRE1C with trimming of TCR beta V- and J-genes.

Healthy bone marrow donors made up the donors. The PCR contained 60 Vbeta and 13 Jbeta primers. The method was immunoSEQ multiplex PCR; TCRdb's version includes in-frame clones alone and lacks a portion of them. The data hold roughly 120,000 clones, with around 78% observed a single time. About this clone itself: What it binds is unknown.

This clonotype was obtained from a man between 50 and 59 years old in good health and CMV-seronegative. Sequencing was carried out using PBMCs.

The CDR3 nucleotides are TGTGCCAGTAGTTGGCTCACAGCCGGCAACAATGAAAAACTGTTTTTT. As protein: CASSWLTAGNNEKLFF. The rearrangement uses TRBV19 and TRBJ1-4; no firm D call. V was cut by 5 bases and J by 5 bases, with 18 bases left in between. Germline V gene data show CDR1 as LNHDA and CDR2 as SQIVND (reference sequence). The length of the CDR3 is 16 residues.